This passage covers 29 T cell receptor beta chains from one sample sequenced in a study of shared clonotypes between healthy human individuals (TCRdb year 2020). The library relied on the immunoSEQ multiplex PCR assay. Imported from immuneACCESS, the table was reduced by TCRdb to in-frame sequences with V and J called. These copies leave out some clones; in studies compared against another copy, an unresolved V gene accounts for under half, and the cause of the remainder is not known. The sample data list some 2,100,000 clones, and approximately 95% of these were observed just once. Roughly 0.13% of the sample lies in the top ten. The sample taken for sequencing was naive CD4+ T cells sorted from blood. This specimen's cell subset or site label, per the study, means: CD45RA+ positively selected. Receptors originate from a man aged 18 to 35 in good health.

The chain uses TRBV29-1 and TRBJ1-1; possible D gene TRBD1, 6 bases. The CDR3 has 15 amino acids. Trimming took 4 bases from V and 5 from J, leaving 20 bases between them. CDR1 and CDR2 from the germline V gene are SQVTM and ANQGSEA. CDR3 nucleotides: TGCAGCGTTGTAACTCCTGGGGGGCTAGGGACTGAAGCTTTCTTT. Its translation is CSVVTPGGLGTEAFF.

V and J are TRBV11-2 and TRBJ2-7, with 8 nucleotides matching TRBD2. Germline values: CDR1 SGHAT, CDR2 FQNNGV. With 2 bases clipped from V and 0 bases from J, the junction kept 3 bases outside the gene matches. This CDR3 has 15 residues. The CDR3 protein is CASSLTSGFSYEQYF. The CDR3 coding sequence is TGTGCCAGCAGCTTAACTAGCGGATTCTCCTACGAGCAGTACTTC.

The chain employs TRBV7-9 and TRBJ1-1, with 9 bases aligning to TRBD1. Looked up from germline, CDR1 is SEHNR and CDR2 is FQNEAQ (reference sequence). The CDR3 runs 14 residues. V was clipped by 11 bases and J by 4 bases; unmatched bases: 11. Written as DNA, the CDR3 is TGTGCCGGTGGTGGACAGGGGACCCCCACTGAAGCTTTCTTT. It yields the protein CAGGGQGTPTEAFF.

The chain is built from TRBV6-1 and TRBJ2-2; 8 positions agree with TRBD1. The CDR3 runs 15 residues. Germline CDR1 is MNHNS and CDR2 is SASEGT. V trimming: 5 bases; J trimming: 2 bases; junction bases outside the gene matches: 4. The CDR3 sequence: CASSITGGNTGELFF. CDR3 DNA: TGTGCCAGCAGTATTACAGGGGGAAACACCGGGGAGCTGTTTTTT.

Comment on this clone: Other DNA variants within this sample encode the same CDR3. J is TRBJ1-4 and V is TRBV5-1; unclear D gene. The V end was cut by 4 bases, the J end by 8 bases, with 9 bases between. The CDR3 contains 12 residues. The germline V gene encodes CDR1 SGHRS and CDR2 YFSETQ. CDR3 sequence (DNA): TGCGCCAGCAGCCCACCAGGAGAAAAACTGTTTTTT. Protein: CASSPPGEKLFF.

The chain combines TRBV11-2 with TRBJ2-5; D might be TRBD2 (6 bases). The V end lost 4 bases, the J end lost 5 bases, and 20 bases lay between the germline ends. The length of the CDR3 is 16 residues. Per germline, CDR1 SGHAT and CDR2 FQNNGV. The CDR3 DNA is TGTGCCAGCAGCTGGGGAGCTAGCGACCCTGGGGAGACCCAGTACTTC. Protein product: CASSWGASDPGETQYF. Combining the CDR3 with reference TRBV11-2 and TRBJ2-5 gives the whole variable domain EAGVAQSPRYKIIEKRQSVAFWCNPISGHATLYWYQQILGQGPKLLIQFQNNGVVDDSQLPKDRFSAERLKGVDSTLKIQPAKLEDSAVYLCASSWGASDPGETQYFGPGTRLLVL.

The chain is built from TRBV6-5 and TRBJ1-2; 8 bases agree with TRBD1. The trim removed 8 bases at V and 5 bases at J, leaving 10 bases unmatched. Germline V gene lookup returns CDR1 MNHEY and CDR2 SVGAGI. The CDR3 is made up of 14 amino acids. CDR3 region: CASRSGTGPYGYTF. In DNA form, the CDR3 reads TGTGCCAGCCGCTCCGGGACAGGACCTTATGGCTACACCTTC.

The V call is TRBV5-1, the J call TRBJ2-7, with D perhaps TRBD2 (5 bases). The CDR3 spans 14 residues. V shed 0 bases and J shed 3 bases, with 10 bases lying between them. The germline V gene has CDR1 SGHRS and CDR2 YFSETQ. In DNA form, the CDR3 reads TGCGCCAGCAGCTTGGGCACTAGTATCTACGAGCAGTACTTC. Encoded protein: CASSLGTSIYEQYF.

The chain has TRBV2 and TRBJ1-6, with D perhaps TRBD1 (6 bases). Per germline, CDR1 SNHLY and CDR2 FYNNEI. The V end was cut by 6 bases, the J end by 6 bases, with 15 bases between. There are 15 residues in the CDR3. The CDR3 sequence is CASRNRGVGNSPLHF. In DNA form, the CDR3 reads TGTGCCAGCAGGAATAGGGGGGTTGGTAATTCACCCCTCCACTTT. The full variable domain, completed using reference TRBV2 and TRBJ1-6, is EPEVTQTPSHQVTQMGQEVILRCVPISNHLYFYWYRQILGQKVEFLVSFYNNEISEKSEIFDDQFSVERPDGSNFTLKIRSTKLEDSAMYFCASRNRGVGNSPLHFGNGTRLTVT.

This clone showed up just once. The same CDR3 arises from other DNA sequences in this sample as well. The V gene is TRBV15, the J gene TRBJ2-7; either TRBD1 or TRBD2 may supply D (6 bases each). CDR3 length equals 14 residues. CDR1 is LNHNV and CDR2 is YYDKDF in the germline V gene (reference sequence). Trimming cost V 4 bases and J 0 bases, with 10 bases left between them. The CDR3 sequence: CATSIGGSSYEQYF. CDR3 in DNA: TGTGCCACCAGCATAGGGGGGAGCTCCTACGAGCAGTACTTC.

This clone was counted once. V is TRBV18 and J is TRBJ2-7, with 14 bases that match TRBD2. This CDR3 is 16 amino acids long. V dropped 0 bases and J dropped 5; count of bases not matched to a gene: 3. Germline assignment: CDR1 KGHSH and CDR2 LQKENI. The CDR3 DNA reads as TGTGCCAGCTCACCACCGGGACTAGCGGGAGCGGACGAGCAGTACTTC. Protein: CASSPPGLAGADEQYF.

A remark on this clone: The same CDR3 is also encoded by other DNA sequences in this sample. The chain uses TRBV5-1 and TRBJ1-3, with D perhaps TRBD1 (6 bases). This CDR3 is built from 14 residues. V was cut by 4 bases and J by 4 bases, with 12 bases left in between. Germline values: CDR1 SGHRS, CDR2 YFSETQ. DNA for the CDR3: TGCGCCAGCAGCCCTGGACAGTCCGGAAACACCATATATTTT. It yields the protein CASSPGQSGNTIYF.

This clone was observed a single time. The chain has TRBV7-2 and TRBJ2-7; 10 bases match TRBD2. Germline V gene sequence: CDR1 SGHTA, CDR2 FQGNSA. The CDR3 consists of 17 residues. The V segment lost 4 bases and the J segment 3 bases; nucleotides outside the gene matches: 12. The CDR3 nucleotides read TGTGCCAGCAGCTCCGGGACTAGCGCGATGAACGTCTACGAGCAGTACTTC. Translating it yields CASSSGTSAMNVYEQYF.

The chain is built from TRBV30 and TRBJ1-6, with a tentative D call TRBD1 (5 bases). With 0 bases removed from V and 7 bases from J, the gap between germline ends came to 13 bases. The germline CDR1 and CDR2 sequences are GTSNPN and SVGIG (reference sequence). This CDR3 is 15 amino acids long. Here the CDR3 DNA reads TGTGCCTGGAGTGTCACCAGGGTGGGCAATTCACCCCTCCACTTT. Protein sequence: CAWSVTRVGNSPLHF.

The V gene is TRBV30, the J gene TRBJ2-7, with TRBD2 identical over 13 bases. The ends lost 4 bases at V and 5 bases at J; junction bases unmatched: 5. Germline CDR1 is GTSNPN and CDR2 is SVGIG (reference sequence). The CDR3 has 14 residues. DNA for the CDR3: TGTGCCTGGACGTTCGGACTAGCGGGAGACGAGCAGTACTTC. Protein sequence: CAWTFGLAGDEQYF.

The V gene is TRBV6-5, the J gene TRBJ1-2; weak D call: TRBD1 (5 bases). Germline lookup yields CDR1 MNHEY and CDR2 SVGAGI. The CDR3 spans 12 residues. The V and J ends lost 6 bases and 13 bases respectively, with 18 bases between them. In DNA, the CDR3 is TGTGCCAGCAGGTCGAATCCAGGGCTCGCCACCTTC. Protein product: CASRSNPGLATF.

This clone was counted once. The sample holds other DNA sequences that translate to the same CDR3. The chain combines TRBV18 with TRBJ2-2; D gene unclear. Germline CDR1 KGHSH, CDR2 LQKENI. The CDR3 runs 12 residues. Trimming removed 3 bases from V and 5 bases from J, with 4 bases in between. The CDR3 nucleotides are TGTGCCAGCTCACCCCGGACCGGGGAGCTGTTTTTT. It specifies CASSPRTGELFF. Using reference TRBV18 and TRBJ2-2 for the parts outside the CDR3, the full variable domain is NAGVMQNPRHLVRRRGQEARLRCSPMKGHSHVYWYRQLPEEGLKFMVYLQKENIIDESGMPKERFSAEFPKEGPSILRIQQVVRGDSAAYFCASSPRTGELFFGEGSRLTVL.

As regards this clone: The same CDR3 arises from other DNA sequences in this sample as well. The genes are TRBV30 and TRBJ1-5; 7 bases map to TRBD1. The CDR3 contains 13 residues. Looked up from germline, CDR1 is GTSNPN and CDR2 is SVGIG (reference sequence). V lost 5 bases and J lost 3; bases outside the gene matches: 4. The CDR3 reads CAWSTGPNQPQHF. As DNA, the CDR3 is TGTGCCTGGTCGACAGGGCCCAATCAGCCCCAGCATTTT.

This chain connects TRBV9 to TRBJ1-2; the D is unclear. Germline assignment: CDR1 SGDLS and CDR2 YYNGEE. The CDR3 is 14 residues long. Between the trimmed V and J ends, which lost 2 bases and 1 base, there was a span of 9 bases. CDR3: CASSVDSYNYGYTF. The CDR3 DNA sequence: TGTGCCAGCAGCGTGGACTCCTATAACTATGGCTACACCTTC.

This chain joins TRBV27 and TRBJ1-2; 7 bases line up with TRBD1. The ends lost 5 bases at V and 0 bases at J; junction bases unmatched: 9. The CDR3 consists of 16 residues. Germline V lookup: CDR1 MNHEY, CDR2 SMNVEV (reference sequence). This CDR3 is CASSLSVGGSNYGYTF. The CDR3 nucleotides are TGTGCCAGCAGTCTCTCCGTAGGGGGCTCTAACTATGGCTACACCTTC.

V is TRBV6-5 and J is TRBJ1-2; D is undetermined. The germline V gene has CDR1 MNHEY and CDR2 SVGAGI. V was pared by 5 bases and J by 0 bases, with 13 bases between. The CDR3 contains 15 residues. Written as DNA, the CDR3 is TGTGCCAGCAGTACCGATAGAAGGTCTAACTATGGCTACACCTTC. This encodes CASSTDRRSNYGYTF.

J is TRBJ2-7 and V is TRBV2; D not certain. CDR3 size: 14 residues. Looked up from germline, CDR1 is SNHLY and CDR2 is FYNNEI. The V end lost 6 bases, the J end lost 1 base, and 13 bases lay between the germline ends. CDR3 region: CASRNEANSYEQYF. CDR3 nucleotides: TGTGCCAGCAGAAACGAGGCGAATTCCTACGAGCAGTACTTC.

The genes are TRBV19 and TRBJ1-4; perhaps TRBD1 as D (6 bases). The germline V and J ends were trimmed by 3 bases and 8 bases, with 13 bases remaining between them. Germline V gene data show CDR1 as LNHDA and CDR2 as SQIVND (reference sequence). The CDR3 has 14 amino acids. This CDR3 is CASSMRGAKEKLFF. CDR3 sequence (DNA): TGTGCCAGTAGTATGAGGGGGGCGAAGGAAAAACTGTTTTTT.

The chain employs TRBV19 and TRBJ1-6; D is possibly TRBD1 (5 bases). V dropped 6 bases and J dropped 12 bases, with 18 bases sitting between them. Germline V gives CDR1 LNHDA, CDR2 SQIVND (reference sequence). The CDR3 has 14 residues. The CDR3 DNA reads TGTGCCAGTAGGACTTCCGGGACCACCCAACCCCTCCACTTT. Translation gives CASRTSGTTQPLHF.

The chain links TRBV6-1 to TRBJ1-6; D ambiguous. Deletions cut 0 bases from V and 8 bases from J, with 14 bases between. The germline CDR1 and CDR2 sequences are MNHNS and SASEGT. This CDR3 spans 16 amino acids. CDR3 protein: CASSEAPRGGHSPLHF. The CDR3 nucleotides read TGTGCCAGCAGTGAAGCACCCCGGGGAGGTCATTCACCCCTCCACTTT.

The chain recombines TRBV5-6 with TRBJ2-3; TRBD1 aligns across 12 bases. The junction had 13 bases not matched to a gene; V was cut back by 6 bases and J by 5 bases. The CDR3 length is 17 residues. Germline values: CDR1 SGHDT, CDR2 YYEEEE. The CDR3 DNA follows: TGTGCCAGCACCCTGGGACCGGGACAGGGGGCTAAAGATACGCAGTATTTT. This translates into CASTLGPGQGAKDTQYF.

J is TRBJ2-2 and V is TRBV18, with 10 positions matching TRBD2. The CDR3 has 15 amino acids. Per the germline V gene, CDR1 is KGHSH and CDR2 is LQKENI. V lost 7 bases and J lost 4; bases outside the gene matches: 6. The CDR3 reads CASLGTSAFTGELFF. The CDR3 bases are TGTGCCAGCTTAGGGACTAGCGCCTTCACCGGGGAGCTGTTTTTT.

About this clone: This sample includes further DNA sequences coding for the same CDR3. The rearrangement uses TRBV19 and TRBJ2-2; no clear D. Germline V CDR1 and CDR2: LNHDA, SQIVND (reference sequence). V was clipped by 2 bases and J by 1 base, with 2 bases between them. This CDR3 is 13 amino acids long. The chain's CDR3 is CASSILNTGELFF. The CDR3 bases are TGTGCCAGTAGTATACTGAACACCGGGGAGCTGTTTTTT.

The rearrangement uses TRBV5-8 and TRBJ2-5; 9 bases fit TRBD1. Germline V gene lookup returns CDR1 SGHTS and CDR2 YDEGEE. This CDR3 has 15 residues. The trim removed 4 bases at V and 4 bases at J, leaving 8 bases unmatched. This CDR3 is CASSARDRVVETQYF. For the CDR3, the DNA is TGTGCCAGCAGCGCCCGGGACAGGGTGGTAGAGACCCAGTACTTC.